One sample yielded the 15 T cell receptor beta chains listed below, sequenced in a study of blood T cells in healthy people across ages. A second roughly 6 to 12 cycle PCR used barcoded and J-beta primers. TCRdb passed the 5' RACE reads through MiXCR, listing each CDR3 protein once. The sample carries hundreds of thousands of distinct CDR3 sequences, roughly 32% recorded once. Sequences were obtained from blood. The source is a woman over 75 in good health.

This clonotype was recorded a few times. This rearrangement joins TRBV20-1 to TRBJ1-1; TRBD1 is a possible D gene (5 bases). The CDR3 contains 14 residues. In germline, CDR1 is DFQATT, CDR2 SNEGSKA (reference sequence). With 4 bases removed from V and 2 bases from J, the gap between germline ends came to 14 bases. CDR3 in amino acids: CSANSVRANTEAFF. In nucleotides, the CDR3 is TGCAGTGCTAATAGCGTCAGGGCTAACACTGAAGCTTTCTTT.

In this sample, this clonotype turned up many times. This chain joins TRBV29-1 and TRBJ1-1; D uncertain. Germline CDR1 and CDR2: SQVTM and ANQGSEA. The CDR3 covers 11 residues. The V end lost 4 bases, the J end lost 6 bases, and 9 bases lay between the germline ends. In nucleotides, the CDR3 is TGCAGCGTTGGGATAAGATCTGAAGCTTTCTTT. Encoded protein: CSVGIRSEAFF.

This clonotype occurred many times. The chain has TRBV6-1 and TRBJ2-3; D gene unclear. The germline V gene has CDR1 MNHNS and CDR2 SASEGT. The V end lost 4 bases, the J end lost 2 bases, and 10 bases lay between the germline ends. This CDR3 is 14 amino acids long. The CDR3 bases are TGTGCCAGCAGTGTGGAGTCCGTCACAGATACGCAGTATTTT. This sequence encodes CASSVESVTDTQYF.

In this sample, this clonotype turned up a few times. The junction shows a germline mismatch at one end, possibly a read error. The chain links TRBV10-3 to TRBJ1-1; no firm D call. The CDR3 totals 11 residues. Germline V lookup: CDR1 ENHRY, CDR2 SYGVKD. The CDR3 here is CAIRGNTGAFF. The CDR3 DNA sequence: TGTGCCATCAGGGGAAACACTGGAGCTTTCTTT.

The chain recombines TRBV20-1 with TRBJ1-2; 7 bases match TRBD1. The germline gives CDR1 DFQATT, CDR2 SNEGSKA (reference sequence). This CDR3 is built from 13 residues. Losses at the gene ends were 5 bases for V and 3 bases for J; bases not matched to a gene: 6. The CDR3 loop is CSAPRQGHYGYTF. The DNA for the CDR3 is TGCAGTGCTCCGAGACAGGGCCACTATGGCTACACCTTC.

This clonotype was detected only a few times. V usage is TRBV20-1 and J usage is TRBJ2-2; D remains ambiguous. V was clipped by 6 bases and J by 4 bases, with 18 bases between them. The CDR3 is made up of 15 amino acids. Germline CDR1 is DFQATT and CDR2 is SNEGSKA (reference sequence). The CDR3 nucleotides read TGCAGTGCCTCCTTAGATCTGGGATCCACCGGGGAGCTGTTTTTT. Its protein is CSASLDLGSTGELFF.

This clonotype was picked up many times. The chain employs TRBV3-1 and TRBJ2-1; TRBD2 matches at 8 bases. Germline V gene sequence: CDR1 LGHDT, CDR2 YNNKEL (reference sequence). The CDR3 runs 17 residues. The V gene end was trimmed by 2 bases and the J gene end by 4 bases; junction bases not matched to a gene: 10. CDR3 residues: CASSQRRAGAGYNEQFF. The CDR3, as DNA: TGTGCCAGCAGCCAACGTAGAGCGGGGGCCGGGTACAATGAGCAGTTCTTC.

This clonotype was counted many times. The J gene is TRBJ2-3, the V gene TRBV3-1; D might be TRBD2 (6 bases). The germline V gene has CDR1 LGHDT and CDR2 YNNKEL (reference sequence). V was cut by 0 bases and J by 4 bases, with 26 bases left in between. The CDR3 spans 20 residues. CDR3 protein: CASSQDEFALEGIRADTQYF. CDR3 DNA sequence: TGTGCCAGCAGCCAAGACGAGTTCGCTTTGGAGGGGATAAGGGCAGATACGCAGTATTTT.

In this sample, this clonotype turned up a few times. Being one base from a much bigger clone, this may be a read error. The chain is built from TRBV27 and TRBJ2-7; 10 nucleotides line up with TRBD2. Germline V CDR1 and CDR2: MNHEY, SMNVEV (reference sequence). V lost 3 bases and J lost 7; bases outside the gene matches: 6. CDR3 length: 14 amino acids. DNA for the CDR3: TGTGCCAGCAGTTTTAGCGGGGGGCGGTATGAGCAGTACTTC. Translating it yields CASSFSGGRYEQYF.

This clonotype was detected only a few times. The chain uses TRBV5-1 and TRBJ2-1, with TRBD2 as a possible D gene (6 bases). The CDR3 is 15 amino acids. Germline lookup yields CDR1 SGHRS and CDR2 YFSETQ. V lost 7 bases to trimming and J lost 5 bases, with 19 bases between them. CDR3 coding DNA: TGCGCCAGCCGCCCTCCGGGAGTCGGCGACAATGAGCAGTTCTTC. Amino acid sequence: CASRPPGVGDNEQFF.

Remarks on this clonotype: This may be a read error, as it is one base from a much larger clone. This sequence joins TRBV5-1 and TRBJ2-5; unclear D gene. The CDR3 length is 13 residues. Germline V gene sequence: CDR1 SGHRS, CDR2 YFSETQ. Trimming stripped 0 bases from V and 5 bases from J, with 8 bases between. In nucleotides, the CDR3 is TGCGCCAGCAGCTTGGAGGGCTGCGAGACCCAGTACTTC. Protein: CASSLEGCETQYF.

This clonotype was detected only once. The rearrangement uses TRBV6-5 and TRBJ1-6; a possible D gene is TRBD1 (6 bases). Per germline, CDR1 MNHEY and CDR2 SVGAGI. Between the trimmed V and J ends, which lost 6 bases and 7 bases, there was a span of 19 bases. This CDR3 spans 16 amino acids. Written as DNA, the CDR3 is TGTGCCAGCAGATCGATTGGGGGGGCGAAGAATTCACCCCTCCACTTT. Protein sequence: CASRSIGGAKNSPLHF.

This clonotype has only a few counts. The rearrangement joins TRBV30 to TRBJ1-2; D is perhaps TRBD1 (5 bases). The V gene lost 2 bases and the J gene lost 6 bases, with 19 bases spanning the gap. The germline V gene encodes CDR1 GTSNPN and CDR2 SVGIG (reference sequence). This CDR3 spans 15 amino acids. CDR3 residues: CAWSFPQGSKDGYTF. The CDR3 bases are TGTGCCTGGAGTTTCCCCCAGGGATCTAAAGATGGCTACACCTTC.

This clonotype was counted a few times. Possible read error: a much larger clone is one base away. This chain connects TRBV5-1 to TRBJ2-7, with D hard to call. Trimming removed 4 bases at V and 7 bases at J, with 18 bases between. This CDR3 has 14 residues. The germline V gene encodes CDR1 SGHRS and CDR2 YFSETQ. In DNA form, the CDR3 reads TGCGCCAGCAGCCTGGAACCAGGTGTGAATGAGCAGTACTTC. This gives the protein CASSLEPGVNEQYF.

This clonotype came up many times. The genes are TRBV7-2 and TRBJ1-1, with D unclear. The CDR3 extends over 14 amino acids. CDR1 and CDR2 from the germline V gene are SGHTA and FQGNSA. V lost 4 bases and J lost 5, with 14 bases in between. CDR3 in amino acids: CASSSLLPGTEAFF. In DNA, the CDR3 is TGTGCCAGCAGCTCTCTTTTACCCGGAACTGAAGCTTTCTTT.